This T cell receptor (beta chain) was recovered during a study of somatic mutations in cytotoxic T cells in rheumatoid arthritis. Points from the study as a whole: Statistically, CD8+ T-cell clonality was not significantly distinct between individuals with rheumatoid arthritis and age-matched healthy controls.

Comments on this clone: The antigen is undetermined.

From germline, CDR1 is SQVTM and CDR2 ANQGSEA. The CDR3 extends over 12 amino acids. The V end lost 8 bases, the J end lost 6 bases, and 17 bases lay between the germline ends. As originally analysed: Seldom did patient CD8+ clones exceeding 1% match published virus-specific TCRB sequences. Clones were sequenced by immunoSEQ multiplex PCR, and TCRdb holds only the in-frame ones, with some missing. V, J and clone size derive from that table, while D and trimming were established from the DNA sequence. The repertoire holds 15,000 to 20,000 clones, with around 83% as singletons. This TCR was sampled from an adult with rheumatoid arthritis. V and J are TRBV29-1 and TRBJ2-7; D uncertain. The specimen was CD8+ T cells sorted from blood. In nucleotides, the CDR3 is TGCAGCACCCTTGGGCAGTTGAGCGAGCAGTACTTC. This encodes CSTLGQLSEQYF.